This section outlines one T cell receptor (beta chain) sequence together with its context. Its antigen is unknown. Base-call qualities are not available, and no considerably larger clone is one nucleotide away. The germline V gene supplies CDR1 MNHNS and CDR2 SASEGT. Trimming leaves V shorter by 3 bases and J shorter by 3 bases, with the junction holding 8 bases beyond the gene matches. The CDR3 numbers 17 residues from cysteine through phenylalanine. The entry retains the CDR3 DNA only, 51 bases that are in frame from base 1. The sample belongs to a study of T cell changes during pregnancy in multiple sclerosis (dated 2019 in TCRdb). Background on the whole study: In women with multiple sclerosis, the researchers looked at how the T cell repertoire shifted as pregnancy progressed.

The protocol used for the library was the immunoSEQ multiplex PCR assay. The table was pulled from immuneACCESS by TCRdb, which kept in-frame rearrangements only. Such tables lose some clones; where checked, under half of the loss comes from unresolved V genes, and the rest has no known cause. This sample holds more than 80,000 clones; just under 95% were observed only once. The ten largest clones represent less than 2% of the sample. In this chain, TRBV6-1 is recombined with TRBJ1-5, with TRBD1 matching 10 junction bases. The receptor was isolated from a female donor with multiple sclerosis, enrolled in a pregnancy study. The sequences come from peripheral blood, collected after pregnancy. The nucleotide sequence reads TGTGCCAGCAGTGAGTTTACCGGGACAGGGGCCAATCAGCCCCAGCATTTT. It encodes CASSEFTGTGANQPQHF.